The 3 T cell receptor beta chains below were found in one sample sequenced in a study of shared clonotypes between healthy human individuals. Profiling relied on immunoSEQ multiplex PCR, and the TCRdb table lists in-frame clones only, not all of them. The sample has roughly 320,000 clones; roughly 84% are singletons. Input material: memory CD8+ T cells sorted from blood. Subset denoted: CD45RO+ cells pooled with CCR7-negative TemRA cells. The receptors here all came from a man in his late teens or twenties in good health.

This clone has only a few counts. The rearrangement joins TRBV29-1 to TRBJ1-1, with D unclear. Trimming stripped 6 bases from V and 0 bases from J, with 8 bases between. The CDR3 is made up of 12 amino acids. Germline CDR1 SQVTM, CDR2 ANQGSEA. CDR3 residues: CSVATMNTEAFF. The CDR3 bases are TGCAGCGTGGCGACAATGAACACTGAAGCTTTCTTT.

The chain has TRBV12-5 and TRBJ2-7, with 8 bases identical to TRBD1. The CDR3 extends over 16 amino acids. Germline V gene sequence: CDR1 LGHNT, CDR2 FRNRAP. Unmatched junction bases numbered 7, after V lost 0 bases and J lost 3 bases. The CDR3 region is CASGLVGTGDYYEQYF. The CDR3 bases are TGTGCTAGTGGTTTGGTTGGGACAGGCGACTACTACGAGCAGTACTTC.

This clone was recorded once. The chain carries TRBV27 and TRBJ1-1; tentatively, D is TRBD1 (6 bases). The CDR3 covers 14 residues. V lost 8 bases and J lost 4, with 17 bases in between. Per germline, CDR1 MNHEY and CDR2 SMNVEV (reference sequence). The CDR3 here is CASRIGGATTEAFF. CDR3 bases: TGTGCCAGCCGCATCGGGGGGGCGACCACTGAAGCTTTCTTT.